This T cell receptor (beta chain) derives from a study of identical twins. This clonotype was detected many times. TCRdb itself ran the 5' RACE reads through MiXCR, one entry per CDR3 protein. The sample shows fewer than 250,000 distinct CDR3 sequences, 7% to 8.5% of them seen only once. The V end lost 5 bases, the J end lost 0 bases, and 15 bases lay between the germline ends. The length of the CDR3 is 16 residues. Per the germline V gene, CDR1 is SGHDT and CDR2 is YYEEEE. This sample was also put to use in a study of yellow fever vaccine responses in identical twins. From that report: Reportedly, twins' vaccine T cell responses looked partly convergent and partly personalized.

Sequences were obtained from CD8+ T cells sorted from blood. The receptor was derived from a woman younger than 35 in good health. The rearrangement uses TRBV5-6 and TRBJ2-4; TRBD1 might be the D (7 bases). The CDR3 bases are TGTGCCAGCAGTAAACAGGGGACTCTAGCCAAAAACATTCAGTACTTC. Its protein is CASSKQGTLAKNIQYF.